Listed below are T cell receptor beta chains from one sample, sequenced in a study of post-analysis software for immune sequencing data. MiXCR, applied by TCRdb to the PCR reads, yields one record per CDR3 protein. The sample includes a few hundred thousand distinct CDR3 sequences, 40% to 55% of them seen just once. The sample was blood. The receptors stem from a girl between 5 and 17 years old with multiple sclerosis. CDR3s include the opening cysteine and the closing phenylalanine or tryptophan. Fields, in order: clone size, J gene, D gene, V gene, CDR3 DNA, CDR3 protein. A D gene is named only where the DNA matches it firmly. Clone size appears in some rows only: once, few, many, or a class for an expanded clone.

clone_size: .; j_call: TRBJ2-1; d_call: TRBD2; v_call: TRBV18; cdr3_nt: TGTGCCAGCTCACCAGCGGGAGAGGGCTCGGCTGAGCAGTTCTTC; cdr3_aa: CASSPAGEGSAEQFF
clone_size: .; j_call: TRBJ2-1; d_call: .; v_call: TRBV20-1; cdr3_nt: TGCAGTGCCGCCTTAAGGAGCGGGTTGTACAATGAGCAGTTCTTC; cdr3_aa: CSAALRSGLYNEQFF
clone_size: few; j_call: TRBJ1-1; d_call: .; v_call: TRBV29-1; cdr3_nt: TGCAGCATCCTGCAGGGGAACACTGAAGCTTTCTTT; cdr3_aa: CSILQGNTEAFF
clone_size: few; j_call: TRBJ1-5; d_call: .; v_call: TRBV15; cdr3_nt: TGTGCCACCAGCAGAGCAGTCGACCGGGACGCCGATCAGCCCCAGCATTTT; cdr3_aa: CATSRAVDRDADQPQHF
clone_size: .; j_call: TRBJ1-1; d_call: .; v_call: TRBV20-1; cdr3_nt: TGCAGTGCTAAGGGACTATGGGGAAACACTGAAGCTTTCTTT; cdr3_aa: CSAKGLWGNTEAFF
clone_size: .; j_call: TRBJ2-5; d_call: .; v_call: TRBV7-3; cdr3_nt: TGTGCCAGCAGCTCCCCCGGAGGGACCCAGTACTTC; cdr3_aa: CASSSPGGTQYF
clone_size: few; j_call: TRBJ2-3; d_call: .; v_call: TRBV12-3/TRBV12-4; cdr3_nt: TGTGCCAGCGGTCAGAAAAGCACAGATACGCAGTATTTT; cdr3_aa: CASGQKSTDTQYF
clone_size: .; j_call: TRBJ1-1; d_call: .; v_call: TRBV27; cdr3_nt: TGTGCCAGCAGTTTGGGGGTTGGGAACACTGAAGCTTTCTTT; cdr3_aa: CASSLGVGNTEAFF
clone_size: .; j_call: TRBJ2-1; d_call: TRBD2; v_call: TRBV27; cdr3_nt: TGTGCCAGCGCAACCGGGACTAGCGGCAGCAATGAGCAGTTCTTC; cdr3_aa: CASATGTSGSNEQFF
clone_size: few; j_call: TRBJ2-3; d_call: TRBD2; v_call: TRBV5-1; cdr3_nt: TGCGCCAGCAGCTACGGACTAGCGGGAGCAGATACGCAGTATTTT; cdr3_aa: CASSYGLAGADTQYF
clone_size: .; j_call: TRBJ2-5; d_call: .; v_call: TRBV7-3; cdr3_nt: TGTGCCAGCAGCCTTGCAGGGAACTACCAAGAGACCCAGTACTTC; cdr3_aa: CASSLAGNYQETQYF
clone_size: few; j_call: TRBJ2-7; d_call: TRBD2; v_call: TRBV5-6; cdr3_nt: TGTGCCAGCAGCTTCGGGGAGGGGTTTTACGAGCAGTACTTC; cdr3_aa: CASSFGEGFYEQYF
clone_size: few; j_call: TRBJ1-6; d_call: .; v_call: TRBV11-2; cdr3_nt: TGTGCCAGCAGCTTAGATCTGAATTCACCCCTCCACTTT; cdr3_aa: CASSLDLNSPLHF
clone_size: .; j_call: TRBJ1-6; d_call: TRBD1; v_call: TRBV28; cdr3_nt: TGTGCCACTTCACCGGGACAGGGGAATTCACCCCTCCACTTT; cdr3_aa: CATSPGQGNSPLHF
clone_size: .; j_call: TRBJ2-2; d_call: .; v_call: TRBV3-1; cdr3_nt: TGTGCCAGCAGCCGGTCCGGGACAATGAACACCGGGGAGCTGTTTTTT; cdr3_aa: CASSRSGTMNTGELFF
clone_size: few; j_call: TRBJ2-7; d_call: TRBD1; v_call: TRBV10-3; cdr3_nt: TGTGCCATCAGTGAGTCCGGGACAGGAAGGTACGAGCAGTACTTC; cdr3_aa: CAISESGTGRYEQYF
clone_size: .; j_call: TRBJ2-1; d_call: .; v_call: TRBV4-1; cdr3_nt: TGCGCCAGCAGCCAAGACACGGGTTTTTACAATGAGCAGTTCTTC; cdr3_aa: CASSQDTGFYNEQFF
clone_size: .; j_call: TRBJ2-1; d_call: TRBD2; v_call: TRBV7-2; cdr3_nt: TGTGCCAGCAGCTTAAATCACGGCGGGGAGGGCAATGAGCAGTTCTTC; cdr3_aa: CASSLNHGGEGNEQFF
clone_size: .; j_call: TRBJ2-7; d_call: TRBD2; v_call: TRBV20-1; cdr3_nt: TGCAGTGCTAGGCTAGCGGGAGGGCCGAACGAGCAGTACTTC; cdr3_aa: CSARLAGGPNEQYF
clone_size: .; j_call: TRBJ2-1; d_call: .; v_call: TRBV11-1; cdr3_nt: TGTGCCAGCAGTTATGAGGGGGGACCCTACAATGAGCAGTTCTTC; cdr3_aa: CASSYEGGPYNEQFF
clone_size: .; j_call: TRBJ1-5; d_call: .; v_call: TRBV24-1; cdr3_nt: TGTGCCACCAGTGAAGGCAGTGTCAATCAGCCCCAGCATTTT; cdr3_aa: CATSEGSVNQPQHF
clone_size: few; j_call: TRBJ1-1; d_call: .; v_call: TRBV7-9; cdr3_nt: TGTGCCAGCAGCGGACCCACTAGCGGGAGGACCAATGAGCAGTTCTTT; cdr3_aa: CASSGPTSGRTNEQFF
clone_size: .; j_call: TRBJ2-3; d_call: .; v_call: TRBV12-3/TRBV12-4; cdr3_nt: TGTGCCGGCAGGACGACGAGCGCAGATACGCAGTATTTT; cdr3_aa: CAGRTTSADTQYF
clone_size: few; j_call: TRBJ1-6; d_call: TRBD1; v_call: TRBV4-1; cdr3_nt: TGCGCCAGCAGCCAAGGAAATGGGGACAGGGTTGGCTCACCCCTCCACTTT; cdr3_aa: CASSQGNGDRVGSPLHF
clone_size: .; j_call: TRBJ1-4; d_call: TRBD1; v_call: TRBV10-3; cdr3_nt: TGTGCCATCAGCGAGGACAGGGGAGGTTTAGGAACTAATGAAAAACTGTTTTTT; cdr3_aa: CAISEDRGGLGTNEKLFF
clone_size: .; j_call: TRBJ2-1; d_call: TRBD2; v_call: TRBV2; cdr3_nt: TGTGCCAGCAGTTTACCCGGGACTAGCGGGAGCCCGAGCTCCTACAATGAGCAGTTCTTC; cdr3_aa: CASSLPGTSGSPSSYNEQFF
clone_size: .; j_call: TRBJ2-1; d_call: .; v_call: TRBV10-3; cdr3_nt: TGTGCCATCAGCGCCCCTGTGGGCCTGGGGAATGAGCAGTTCTTC; cdr3_aa: CAISAPVGLGNEQFF
clone_size: .; j_call: TRBJ2-7; d_call: .; v_call: TRBV18; cdr3_nt: TGTGCCAGCTCACCCCCCCGGGACGCGGCCTACGAGCAGTACTTC; cdr3_aa: CASSPPRDAAYEQYF
clone_size: few; j_call: TRBJ2-1; d_call: TRBD2; v_call: TRBV28; cdr3_nt: TGTGCCAGCAGCCGGGAGGGCTCCTACAATGAGCAGTTCTTC; cdr3_aa: CASSREGSYNEQFF
clone_size: few; j_call: TRBJ2-1; d_call: TRBD2; v_call: TRBV5-1; cdr3_nt: TGCGCCAGCACCCCGATGGCGGGAGAAGCCTACAATGAGCAGTTCTTC; cdr3_aa: CASTPMAGEAYNEQFF
clone_size: .; j_call: TRBJ2-1; d_call: TRBD2; v_call: TRBV9; cdr3_nt: TGTGCCAGCACCCTGACTAGCGGGAGGGACAATGAGCAGTTCTTC; cdr3_aa: CASTLTSGRDNEQFF
clone_size: .; j_call: TRBJ1-2; d_call: .; v_call: TRBV28; cdr3_nt: TGTGCCAGCAGTTTACGGGGAGCGGGCTACACCTTC; cdr3_aa: CASSLRGAGYTF
clone_size: .; j_call: TRBJ2-1; d_call: TRBD2; v_call: TRBV4-1; cdr3_nt: TGCGCCAGCAGCCTACGACTAGCGGGAGGGTCGAGCTCCTACAATGAGCAGTTCTTC; cdr3_aa: CASSLRLAGGSSSYNEQFF
clone_size: few; j_call: TRBJ2-7; d_call: .; v_call: TRBV7-3; cdr3_nt: TGTGCCAGCAGCTGGAGACAGAGCGGCGAGCAGTACTTC; cdr3_aa: CASSWRQSGEQYF
clone_size: .; j_call: TRBJ2-3; d_call: .; v_call: TRBV4-3; cdr3_nt: TGCGCCAGCAGCCACATGAGCCGGGGATACACAGATACGCAGTATTTT; cdr3_aa: CASSHMSRGYTDTQYF
clone_size: .; j_call: TRBJ2-7; d_call: .; v_call: TRBV6-2/TRBV6-3; cdr3_nt: TGTGCCAGCAGTTACATGGGGCACTACGAGCAGTACTTC; cdr3_aa: CASSYMGHYEQYF
clone_size: .; j_call: TRBJ2-3; d_call: TRBD1; v_call: TRBV12-3/TRBV12-4; cdr3_nt: TGTGCCAGCAGTTTAGGTGACAGGGCAGATACGCAGTATTTT; cdr3_aa: CASSLGDRADTQYF
clone_size: .; j_call: TRBJ2-6; d_call: .; v_call: TRBV20-1; cdr3_nt: TGCAGTGCCATGGGGGAATCCAGCTCTGGGGCCAACGTCCTGACTTTC; cdr3_aa: CSAMGESSSGANVLTF
clone_size: few; j_call: TRBJ2-7; d_call: TRBD1; v_call: TRBV29-1; cdr3_nt: TGCAGCATCCCGGGACAGGATCACTACGAGCAGTACTTC; cdr3_aa: CSIPGQDHYEQYF
clone_size: .; j_call: TRBJ1-2; d_call: .; v_call: TRBV13; cdr3_nt: TGTGCCAGCAGTCCTTCCTCAATCATTCTAAGGGGGAACTATGGCTACACCTTC; cdr3_aa: CASSPSSIILRGNYGYTF
clone_size: once; j_call: TRBJ1-2; d_call: TRBD1; v_call: TRBV29-1; cdr3_nt: TGCAGCGCCGACGACAGGGCCAACTATGGCTACACCTTC; cdr3_aa: CSADDRANYGYTF
clone_size: once; j_call: TRBJ2-1; d_call: .; v_call: TRBV27; cdr3_nt: TGTGCCAGCAGTTTAATAGGCAGGGATGCCGGGAGTGCGAATGAGCAGTTCTTC; cdr3_aa: CASSLIGRDAGSANEQFF
clone_size: .; j_call: TRBJ1-1; d_call: .; v_call: TRBV29-1; cdr3_nt: TGCAGCGCCATACAGGGGAACACTGAAGCTTTCTTT; cdr3_aa: CSAIQGNTEAFF
clone_size: once; j_call: TRBJ1-1; d_call: .; v_call: TRBV7-2; cdr3_nt: TGTGCCAGCAGCTTAGAGGTCAGGGCATCTGCTTTCTTT; cdr3_aa: CASSLEVRASAFF
clone_size: .; j_call: TRBJ2-7; d_call: .; v_call: TRBV6-6; cdr3_nt: TGTGCCAGCAGCTTTGACAGGCCCCGCTCCTACGAGCAGTACTTC; cdr3_aa: CASSFDRPRSYEQYF
clone_size: .; j_call: TRBJ1-1; d_call: .; v_call: TRBV29-1; cdr3_nt: TGCAGCGTCATACAGGGGAACACTGAAGCTTTCTTT; cdr3_aa: CSVIQGNTEAFF
clone_size: few; j_call: TRBJ2-1; d_call: TRBD2; v_call: TRBV7-2; cdr3_nt: TGTGCCAGCAGCGACGGACTAGCGGGAGTGAATGAGCAGTTCTTC; cdr3_aa: CASSDGLAGVNEQFF
clone_size: many; j_call: TRBJ2-7; d_call: .; v_call: TRBV5-1; cdr3_nt: TGCGCCAGCAGCTTGGGCGTCGGCTACTCCTACGAGCAGTACTTC; cdr3_aa: CASSLGVGYSYEQYF
clone_size: .; j_call: TRBJ2-1; d_call: TRBD1; v_call: TRBV10-1; cdr3_nt: TGCGCCAGCAGTGAGGCAGGGGACAGGGGTTCCGAGCAGTTCTTC; cdr3_aa: CASSEAGDRGSEQFF